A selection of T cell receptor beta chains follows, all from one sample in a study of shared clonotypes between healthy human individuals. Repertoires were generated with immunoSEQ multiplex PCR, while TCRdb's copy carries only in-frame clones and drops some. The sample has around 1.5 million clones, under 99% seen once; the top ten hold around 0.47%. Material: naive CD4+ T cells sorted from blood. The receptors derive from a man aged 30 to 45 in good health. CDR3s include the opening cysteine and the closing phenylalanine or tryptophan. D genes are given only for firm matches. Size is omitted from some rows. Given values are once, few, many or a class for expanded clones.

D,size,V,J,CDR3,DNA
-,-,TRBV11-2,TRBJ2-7,CASSEGTDGRDEQYF,TGTGCCAGCAGTGAGGGGACCGACGGCCGGGACGAGCAGTACTTC
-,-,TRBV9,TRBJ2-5,CASSVGGTQTQYF,TGTGCCAGCAGCGTGGGCGGGACACAGACCCAGTACTTC
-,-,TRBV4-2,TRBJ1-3,CASSRPLQADSGNTIYF,TGTGCCAGCAGCCGCCCCTTACAGGCAGACTCTGGAAACACCATATATTTT
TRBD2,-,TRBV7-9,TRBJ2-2,CASSLREGDGELFF,TGTGCCAGCAGCTTGCGGGAGGGAGACGGGGAGCTGTTTTTT
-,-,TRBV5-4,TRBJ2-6,CAGSGRSGANVLTF,TGTGCCGGCAGTGGGCGATCTGGGGCCAACGTCCTGACTTTC
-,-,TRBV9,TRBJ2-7,CASSVGPGTVTYEQYF,TGTGCCAGCAGCGTAGGGCCAGGGACGGTCACCTACGAGCAGTACTTC
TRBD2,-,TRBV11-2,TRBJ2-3,CASSQTPGLATDTQYF,TGTGCCAGCAGCCAGACCCCGGGACTAGCTACAGATACGCAGTATTTT
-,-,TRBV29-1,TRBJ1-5,CSVVYSNQPQHF,TGCAGCGTTGTGTATAGCAATCAGCCCCAGCATTTT
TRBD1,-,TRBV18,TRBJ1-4,CASSSSGQHEKLFF,TGTGCCAGCTCATCCTCGGGACAGCATGAAAAACTGTTTTTT
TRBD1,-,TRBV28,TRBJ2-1,CASIPGLGQAYNEQFF,TGTGCCAGCATTCCCGGCCTGGGACAGGCCTACAATGAGCAGTTCTTC
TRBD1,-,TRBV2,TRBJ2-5,CASSGVRTGQETQYF,TGTGCCAGCAGTGGGGTACGGACAGGCCAAGAGACCCAGTACTTC
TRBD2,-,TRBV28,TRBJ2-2,CASSFLPSGSGELFF,TGTGCCAGCAGTTTCCTTCCTAGCGGGTCCGGGGAGCTGTTTTTT
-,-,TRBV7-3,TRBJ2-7,CASSLGGPYEQYF,TGTGCCAGCAGCTTAGGGGGGCCCTACGAGCAGTACTTC
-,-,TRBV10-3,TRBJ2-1,CAISESPSNEQFF,TGTGCCATCAGTGAGTCCCCCAGCAATGAGCAGTTCTTC
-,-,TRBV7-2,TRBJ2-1,CASSLRYGTGKFF,TGTGCCAGCAGCTTAAGATATGGGACGGGGAAGTTCTTC
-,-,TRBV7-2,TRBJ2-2,CASIQTGTHTGELFF,TGTGCCAGCATCCAGACAGGAACGCACACCGGGGAGCTGTTTTTT
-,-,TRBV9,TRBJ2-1,CASSVVWGTDNEQFF,TGTGCCAGCAGCGTAGTTTGGGGTACTGACAATGAGCAGTTCTTC
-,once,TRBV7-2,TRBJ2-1,CASSLRLVSLRNEQFF,TGTGCCAGCAGCTTACGGCTGGTGTCTCTTCGCAATGAGCAGTTCTTC
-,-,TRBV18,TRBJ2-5,CASSPPGETQYF,TGTGCCAGCTCACCACCGGGTGAGACCCAGTACTTC
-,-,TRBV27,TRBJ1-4,CASSFIRGRNEKLFF,TGTGCCAGCAGTTTTATCCGGGGGCGCAACGAAAAACTGTTTTTT
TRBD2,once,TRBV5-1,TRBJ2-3,CASSTSGTSTDTQYF,TGCGCCAGCAGTACAAGCGGGACTAGCACAGATACGCAGTATTTT
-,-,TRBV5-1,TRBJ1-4,CASSLGVAEKLFF,TGCGCCAGCAGCTTAGGGGTGGCGGAAAAACTGTTTTTT
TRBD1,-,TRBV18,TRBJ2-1,CASSTSTGSSYNEQFF,TGTGCCAGCTCAACGTCGACAGGGAGCTCCTACAATGAGCAGTTCTTC
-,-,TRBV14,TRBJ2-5,CASSRAVETQYF,TGTGCCAGCAGCCGCGCGGTGGAGACCCAGTACTTC
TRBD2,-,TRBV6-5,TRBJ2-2,CAIQAVAGTGELFF,TGTGCTATACAGGCGGTAGCGGGAACTGGGGAGCTGTTTTTT
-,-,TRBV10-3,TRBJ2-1,CAISESLTQQFF,TGTGCCATCAGTGAGTCTCTGACTCAGCAGTTCTTC
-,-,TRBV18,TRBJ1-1,CASSQQNRNTEAFF,TGTGCCAGCTCACAACAAAACAGGAACACTGAAGCTTTCTTT
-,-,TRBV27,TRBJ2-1,CASSLRGPSYNEQFF,TGTGCCAGCAGTTTGCGGGGACCCTCCTACAATGAGCAGTTCTTC
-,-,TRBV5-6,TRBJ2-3,CASSQTAAGTDTQYF,TGTGCCAGCAGCCAGACAGCCGCTGGCACAGATACGCAGTATTTT
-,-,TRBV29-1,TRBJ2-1,CSGVTGANEQFF,TGCAGCGGCGTGACTGGGGCGAATGAGCAGTTCTTC
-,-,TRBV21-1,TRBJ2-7,CASSNSTGGYEQYF,TGTGCCAGCAGCAATTCGACAGGGGGCTACGAGCAGTACTTC
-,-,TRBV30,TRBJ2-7,CACLRSSYEQYF,TGTGCCTGCCTGAGGAGCTCCTACGAGCAGTACTTC
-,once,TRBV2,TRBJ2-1,CASSRDETREQFF,TGTGCCAGCAGTCGGGACGAAACACGGGAGCAGTTCTTC
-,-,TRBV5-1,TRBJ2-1,CASSLGETRYEQFF,TGCGCCAGCAGTCTCGGGGAGACGAGATACGAGCAGTTCTTC
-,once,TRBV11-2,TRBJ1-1,CASSLDSQGYTEAFF,TGTGCCAGCAGCTTAGATTCCCAGGGTTACACTGAAGCTTTCTTT
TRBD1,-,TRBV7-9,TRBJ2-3,CASSTPTGLGDTQYF,TGTGCCAGCAGCACCCCGACAGGGCTCGGAGATACGCAGTATTTT
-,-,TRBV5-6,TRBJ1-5,CASSFRGAGRINQPQHF,TGTGCCAGCAGCTTCCGCGGGGCGGGGCGCATCAATCAGCCCCAGCATTTT
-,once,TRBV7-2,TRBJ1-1,CASSLDIRRTEAFF,TGTGCCAGCAGCTTAGACATCCGGAGGACTGAAGCTTTCTTT
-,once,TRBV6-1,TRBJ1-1,CASTKDTEAFF,TGTGCCAGCACCAAGGACACAGAAGCTTTCTTT
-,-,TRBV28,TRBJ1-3,CASSLLGGGNTIYF,TGTGCCAGCAGTTTATTGGGTGGCGGAAACACCATATATTTT
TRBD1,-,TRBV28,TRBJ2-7,CASRTGGPFSAYEQYF,TGTGCCAGCAGGACAGGGGGTCCTTTCTCCGCCTACGAGCAGTACTTC
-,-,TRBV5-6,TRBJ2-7,CASSLQGGANEQYF,TGTGCCAGCAGCTTGCAGGGGGGGGCGAACGAGCAGTACTTC
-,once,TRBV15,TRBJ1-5,CATQRQAHSNQPQHF,TGTGCCACTCAGCGACAGGCACATAGCAATCAGCCCCAGCATTTT
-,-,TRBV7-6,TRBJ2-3,CASSSLGDTQYF,TGTGCCAGCAGCAGCCTAGGAGATACGCAGTATTTT
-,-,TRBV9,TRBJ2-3,CASSSKQGHDTQYF,TGTGCCAGCAGCTCGAAGCAGGGGCACGATACGCAGTATTTT
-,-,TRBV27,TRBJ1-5,CVCGRQPQHF,TGTGTCTGTGGACGGCAGCCCCAGCATTTT
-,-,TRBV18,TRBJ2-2,CASSPPGRVNTGELFF,TGTGCCAGCTCACCACCCGGCAGGGTGAACACCGGGGAGCTGTTTTTT
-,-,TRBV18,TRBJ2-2,CASLLGELFF,TGTGCCAGCCTACTCGGGGAGCTGTTTTTT
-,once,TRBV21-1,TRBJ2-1,CASSATSGTSYNEQFF,TGTGCCAGCAGCGCTACTAGCGGGACCTCCTACAATGAGCAGTTCTTC
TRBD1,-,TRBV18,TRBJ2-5,CASSPGTVRETQYF,TGTGCCAGCTCACCCGGGACAGTGCGAGAGACCCAGTACTTC
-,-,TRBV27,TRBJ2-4,CASSPPGVLRGNIQYF,TGTGCCAGCAGTCCACCTGGGGTATTGAGAGGGAACATTCAGTACTTC
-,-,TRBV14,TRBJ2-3,CASSLLSWERTDTQYF,TGTGCCAGCAGCCTCCTCTCGTGGGAGCGCACAGATACGCAGTATTTT
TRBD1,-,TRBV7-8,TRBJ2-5,CASSLRTGTQETQYF,TGTGCCAGCAGCCTCAGGACAGGGACGCAAGAGACCCAGTACTTC
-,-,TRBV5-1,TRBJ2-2,CASSRTHTSNTGELFF,TGCGCCAGCAGCCGGACTCATACCTCGAACACCGGGGAGCTGTTTTTT
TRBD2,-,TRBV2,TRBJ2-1,CASSGPGLAGAMNEQFF,TGTGCCAGCAGTGGCCCGGGACTAGCGGGAGCCATGAATGAGCAGTTCTTC
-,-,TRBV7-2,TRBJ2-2,CASSPGTTNTGELFF,TGTGCCAGCAGCCCCGGGACAACCAACACCGGGGAGCTGTTTTTT